The TCR beta chain described here comes from a study of shared clonotypes between healthy human individuals. Across the study: Samples came from a couple of female and a few male donors aged 18 to 49. Each donor contributed plates that comprised three CD4 naive, three CD4 memory, two CD8 naive and one CD8 memory.

This clone came up once. Antigen specificity is unknown. Sequenced by immunoSEQ multiplex PCR; TCRdb stores in-frame clones only, minus some. The sample contains about 1.5 million clones, 95% to 99% of which appear only once. The J segment lost 0 bases and the V segment lost 6 bases, leaving 3 bases of the junction unmatched. CDR1 MNHEY and CDR2 SVGAGI come from the germline V gene. The CDR3 is 15 residues long. Study-wide results and caveats: A handful of donors shared 4.5% to 6.5% of their naive CD4 clonotypes.

This clonotype was sampled from a man aged 25 to 40 in good health. Sequenced material: naive CD4+ T cells sorted from blood. Subset denoted: CD45RA+ positively selected. The genes are TRBV6-5 and TRBJ2-2; TRBD1 matches at 8 bases. CDR3 amino acids: CASSYRGANTGELFF. The CDR3 coding sequence is TGTGCCAGCAGCTACAGGGGGGCGAACACCGGGGAGCTGTTTTTT.